The following is a T cell receptor (beta chain) sequence with its context. The record originates from a study of prognosis after radiotherapy for stage I lung cancer. Amplicons of TCR beta CDR3 were generated from genomic DNA by two-round multiplex PCR. Round-one PCR had primers specific to each TRBV and TRBJ gene. TCRdb reprocessed the multiplex PCR reads via MiXCR and lists one record per CDR3 protein. The sample yields over 11,000 distinct CDR3 sequences, 55% to 70% seen once. The sample consisted of PBMCs, taken before or after stereotactic body radiation therapy (not recorded which). This TCR was recovered from a donor over 45 with non-small cell lung cancer.

CDR3 protein: CAIKGQGAHTGELFF. The CDR3 nucleotides are TGTGCCATCAAGGGACAGGGGGCTCACACCGGGGAGCTGTTTTTT. The chain has TRBV10-3 and TRBJ2-2, with TRBD1 matching over 12 bases. CDR3 length equals 15 residues. Germline V gives CDR1 ENHRY, CDR2 SYGVKD. J gave up 3 bases and V 7 bases, and 3 bases lay outside the gene matches.